This TCR beta chain appears in the sequencing data of a study of spatial heterogeneity in lung cancer. Time point specified: blood at routine non-recurrence follow-up after resection. Unsorted whole RNA samples from tumor, nontumor lung or frozen PBMC were sequenced. This clonotype was seen ten or more times. TCRdb passed the 5' RACE reads through MiXCR, listing each CDR3 protein once. In the table there are roughly 26,000 distinct CDR3 sequences, 5% to 6.5% of which are singletons. The specimen was PBMCs, collected at follow-up. The TCR comes from a male donor with early-stage non-small cell lung cancer.

CDR3 residues: CASSLAAGYEQYF. For the CDR3, the DNA is TGCGCCAGCAGCTTGGCCGCGGGTTACGAGCAGTACTTC. The genes are TRBV5-1 and TRBJ2-7; the D gene is possibly TRBD2 (5 bases). The CDR3 consists of 13 residues. From germline, CDR1 is SGHRS and CDR2 YFSETQ. V shed 0 bases and J shed 4 bases, with 8 bases lying between them. The full variable domain, in which reference TRBV5-1 and TRBJ2-7 provide the parts outside the CDR3, is KAGVTQTPRYLIKTRGQQVTLSCSPISGHRSVSWYQQTPGQGLQFLFEYFSETQRNKGNFPGRFSGRQFSNSRSEMNVSTLELGDSALYLCASSLAAGYEQYFGPGTRLTVT.